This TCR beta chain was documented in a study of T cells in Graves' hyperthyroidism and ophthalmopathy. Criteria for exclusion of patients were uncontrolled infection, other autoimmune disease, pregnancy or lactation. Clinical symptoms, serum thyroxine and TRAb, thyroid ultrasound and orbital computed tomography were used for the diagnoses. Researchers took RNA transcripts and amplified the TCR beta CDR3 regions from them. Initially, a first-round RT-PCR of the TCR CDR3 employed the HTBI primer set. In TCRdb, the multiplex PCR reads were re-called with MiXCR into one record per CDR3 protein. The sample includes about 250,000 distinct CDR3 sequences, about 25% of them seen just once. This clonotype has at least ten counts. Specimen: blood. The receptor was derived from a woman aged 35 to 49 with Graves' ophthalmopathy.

As DNA, the CDR3 is TGTGCCAGCAGCTTAGACGGGGGCGGGAGCCATTACGAGCAGTACTTC. Protein: CASSLDGGGSHYEQYF. The gene calls are TRBV11-2 and TRBJ2-7, with D possibly matching TRBD2 (7 bases). The germline V and J ends were trimmed by 0 bases and 4 bases, with 16 bases remaining between them. This CDR3 has 16 residues. In germline, CDR1 is SGHAT, CDR2 FQNNGV.